This T cell receptor (beta chain) came from a study of T cell responses to AZD1222 COVID-19 vaccine (dated by TCRdb to 2020 to 2022). For the wider study: AZD1222 recipients given second doses at about 4 weeks or at about 12 weeks were pooled, since spike-specific TCR depth and breadth were not found to differ between the two schedules. TCR sequencing was performed for about 240 trial participants, of whom 200 to 220 were given two doses of AZD1222 and approximately 25 were given two doses of MenACWY control vaccine. Trial participants were enrolled by age into subgroups of 18-55, 56-69 and 70-plus years, and 148, 28 and 57 TCR-sequenced participants, respectively, were included in these subgroups. Findings and caveats that apply to the study as a whole: Nearly half of unique spike-specific TCRs reportedly recognized epitopes outside regions mutated in the B.1.351 and B.1.1.7 variants. In the small 56-69-year group, the increase in depth fell short of significance, most likely because of low power. A significant rise in spike-specific TCR breadth and depth was observed after two AZD1222 doses relative to day 0 and relative to MenACWY recipients. Most participants were white British and females outnumbered males, and the authors suggested that clonal diversity may have been underestimated. Because no samples from the day 14 peak response were available, repertoires could be characterized only after the peak T cell response. Conclusions about previously exposed vaccinees were limited because only a handful of AZD1222 recipients were SARS-CoV-2 seropositive at baseline. The whole spike protein was spanned by vaccine-associated CD4 TCRs, and dominant responses were seen in regions 160-218 and 743-854.

The CDR3 regions of human TCRbeta chains were analyzed by immunosequencing. As for how the authors treated the data: TCRs in the repertoires were matched against a reference library of SARS-CoV-2-specific TCRs that had been generated with the MIRA antigen-specificity platform. Breadth was defined as the fraction of unique TCRs that were SARS-CoV-2-associated. Depth was defined as the fraction of total T cells that were SARS-CoV-2-associated. Each spike-specific TCR was assigned to its reactive spike region and to a CD4 or CD8 class using the MIRA data. Log10-transformed breadth and depth values were compared by one-way ANOVA with Sidak's multiple comparisons tests. The clones in this table, taken by TCRdb from immuneACCESS, are in-frame only. Not every clone is retained; where verified, under half of the shortfall comes from an unresolved V gene, and the cause of the rest is unknown. V, J and clone size are those of that table, while D and trimming were read from the DNA. This sample lists fewer than 150,000 clones; roughly 80% were detected once. Over 3.5% of the sample goes to the ten largest clones.

At the junction V is shortened by 1 base and J by 4 bases, with 16 bases in between. Including the terminal cysteine and phenylalanine, the CDR3 comprises 16 residues. CDR3 DNA only is kept here, 48 bases in frame from base 1. According to the germline V gene, CDR1 reads KGHSH and CDR2 reads LQKENI. About this clone itself: The antigen this receptor binds is unknown. No much larger clone is present one base from it, and per-base qualities are unavailable.

According to the study, the label for this sample's time point signals: baseline before first vaccination. The vaccinee samples were drawn from two UK trials, COV001 and COV002, one of which was a single-blind randomized controlled phase 2/3 trial testing AZD1222 (ChAdOx1 nCoV-19) in healthy adults. For TCRbeta chain sequencing, PBMC samples were collected from trial participants at day 0 and at day 28 after the second dose. The material was peripheral blood, obtained on day 0 of AZD1222 vaccination. The TCR sequence derives from an adult in good health. The chain is encoded by TRBV18 joined to TRBJ1-1; the D segment cannot be called with confidence. The DNA sequence is TGTGCCAGCTCACCACAGGTCGGGGATTTTAGCACTGAAGCTTTCTTT. This gives the protein CASSPQVGDFSTEAFF.